This entry is about one T cell receptor beta chain. No antigen is known for it. The sample's time point: peripheral blood 6 weeks after treatment start. The cohort comprised individuals with locally advanced or metastatic urothelial carcinoma. Pretreatment and on-treatment samples were taken, numbering 1 to 8 per patient. J gave up 6 bases and V 6 bases, and 6 bases lay outside the gene matches. The length of the CDR3 is 14 residues. CDR1 and CDR2 from the germline V gene are MNHNS and SASEGT. These data are taken from a study of PD-L1 blockade in urothelial cancer. For the study at large: Samples came from 3 weeks, at the second dose, and 6 weeks into treatment. General study findings and limits: In blood at 3 weeks, tumor-associated clones expanded more among patients with durable benefit.

The assay was immunoSEQ multiplex PCR, and TCRdb's table has in-frame clones only and misses some. The profile shows about 45,000 clones, roughly 82% of them singletons. Sequenced material: PBMCs, taken around atezolizumab (anti-PD-L1) treatment. This receptor was identified in a man in his sixties with urothelial cancer. The V call is TRBV6-1, the J call TRBJ1-4; 8 nucleotides match TRBD1. CDR3 in DNA: TGTGCCAGCAGCTGGACAGGGAAGGATGAAAAACTGTTTTTT. As protein: CASSWTGKDEKLFF.